This note documents a single T cell receptor (beta chain) sequence. The repertoire was sequenced with immunoSEQ multiplex PCR; TCRdb's copy has only in-frame clones and lacks some. The profile shows fewer than 100,000 clones, 81% of them singletons. The data were taken from a study of PD-1 blockade in mismatch repair-deficient tumors. The J segment lost 6 bases and the V segment lost 8 bases, leaving 12 bases of the junction unmatched. The V gene's germline CDR1 is MNHNS and CDR2 SASEGT. The CDR3 extends over 15 amino acids. J is TRBJ2-1 and V is TRBV6-1, with 8 bases aligning to TRBD2. This material consisted of peripheral blood, taken 12 weeks after starting pembrolizumab. The origin of this receptor is an adult with mismatch repair-deficient cancer. CDR3 loop: CASLVTSGGGNEQFF. In DNA form, the CDR3 reads TGTGCCAGCCTGGTAACTAGCGGAGGGGGCAATGAGCAGTTCTTC.